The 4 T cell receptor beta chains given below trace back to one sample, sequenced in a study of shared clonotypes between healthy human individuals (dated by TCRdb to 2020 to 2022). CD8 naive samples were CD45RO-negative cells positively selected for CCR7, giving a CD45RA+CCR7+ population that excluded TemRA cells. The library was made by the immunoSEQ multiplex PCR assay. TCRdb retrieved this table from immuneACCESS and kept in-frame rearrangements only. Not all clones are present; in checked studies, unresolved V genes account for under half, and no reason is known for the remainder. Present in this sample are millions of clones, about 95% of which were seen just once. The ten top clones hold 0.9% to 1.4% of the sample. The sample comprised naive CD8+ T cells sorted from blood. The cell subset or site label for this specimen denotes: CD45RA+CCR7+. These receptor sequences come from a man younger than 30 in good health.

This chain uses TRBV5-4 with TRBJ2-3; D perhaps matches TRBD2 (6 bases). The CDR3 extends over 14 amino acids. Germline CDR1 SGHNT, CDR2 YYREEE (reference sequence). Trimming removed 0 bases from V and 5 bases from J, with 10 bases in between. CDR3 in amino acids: CASSLAGVGDTQYF. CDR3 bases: TGTGCCAGCAGCTTGGCGGGGGTTGGAGATACGCAGTATTTT.

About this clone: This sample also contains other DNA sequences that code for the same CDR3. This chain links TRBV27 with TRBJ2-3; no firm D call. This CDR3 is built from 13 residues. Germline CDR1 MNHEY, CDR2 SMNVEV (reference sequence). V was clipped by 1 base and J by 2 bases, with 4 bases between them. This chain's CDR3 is CASSLLHTDTQYF. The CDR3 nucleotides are TGTGCCAGCAGTTTATTACACACAGATACGCAGTATTTT.

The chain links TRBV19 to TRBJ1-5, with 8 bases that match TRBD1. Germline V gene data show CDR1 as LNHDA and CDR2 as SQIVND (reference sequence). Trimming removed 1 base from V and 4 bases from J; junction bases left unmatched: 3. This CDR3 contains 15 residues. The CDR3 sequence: CASSIVRQGNQPQHF. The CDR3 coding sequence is TGTGCCAGTAGTATAGTGAGACAGGGGAATCAGCCCCAGCATTTT.

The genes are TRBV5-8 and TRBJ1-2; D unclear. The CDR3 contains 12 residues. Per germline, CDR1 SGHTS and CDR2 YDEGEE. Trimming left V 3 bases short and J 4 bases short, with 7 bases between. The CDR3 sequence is CASSWGLYGYTF. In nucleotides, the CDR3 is TGTGCCAGCAGCTGGGGTCTCTATGGCTACACCTTC.